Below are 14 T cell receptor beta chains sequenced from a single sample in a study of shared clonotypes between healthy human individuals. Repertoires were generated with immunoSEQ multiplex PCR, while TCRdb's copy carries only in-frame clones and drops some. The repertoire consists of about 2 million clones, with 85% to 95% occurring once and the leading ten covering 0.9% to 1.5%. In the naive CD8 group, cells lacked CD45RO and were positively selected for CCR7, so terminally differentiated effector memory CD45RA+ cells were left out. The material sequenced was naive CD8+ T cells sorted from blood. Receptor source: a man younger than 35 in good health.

Written as DNA, the CDR3 is TGTGCCAGCTCACCACCGTCGGAGTACGAGCAGTACTTC. Translating gives CASSPPSEYEQYF. The genes are TRBV18 and TRBJ2-7; D not certain. Looked up from germline, CDR1 is KGHSH and CDR2 is LQKENI. The V end was cut by 0 bases, the J end by 4 bases, with 7 bases between. The CDR3 totals 13 residues.

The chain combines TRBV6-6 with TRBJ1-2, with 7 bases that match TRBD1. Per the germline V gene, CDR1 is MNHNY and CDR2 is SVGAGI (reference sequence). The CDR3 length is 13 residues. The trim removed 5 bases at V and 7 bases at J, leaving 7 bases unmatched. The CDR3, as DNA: TGTGCCAGCAGTGGCACAGGGGAGGGTGGCTACACCTTC. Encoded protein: CASSGTGEGGYTF.

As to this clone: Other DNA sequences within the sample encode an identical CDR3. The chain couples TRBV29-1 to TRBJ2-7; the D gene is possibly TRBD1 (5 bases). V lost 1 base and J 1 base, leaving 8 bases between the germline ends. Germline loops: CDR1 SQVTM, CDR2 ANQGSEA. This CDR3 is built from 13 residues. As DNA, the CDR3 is TGCAGCGTTGAAGGGGGCGAATCCTACGAGCAGTACTTC. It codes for CSVEGGESYEQYF.

Written as DNA, the CDR3 is TGTGCCAGCAGTTTAAGTACCGGTACTCTTGCCTACGAGCAGTACTTC. Protein: CASSLSTGTLAYEQYF. The V and J genes are TRBV27 and TRBJ2-7, with D hard to call. This CDR3 is built from 16 residues. CDR1 MNHEY and CDR2 SMNVEV come from the germline V gene (reference sequence). The V gene lost 2 bases and the J gene lost 2 bases, with 16 bases spanning the gap.

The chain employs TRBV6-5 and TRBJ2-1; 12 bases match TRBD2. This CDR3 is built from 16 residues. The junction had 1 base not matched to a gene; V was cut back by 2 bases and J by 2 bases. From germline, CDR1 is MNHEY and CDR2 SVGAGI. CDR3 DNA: TGTGCCAGCAGTTACCGACTAGCGGGAGCCTACAATGAGCAGTTCTTC. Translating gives CASSYRLAGAYNEQFF.

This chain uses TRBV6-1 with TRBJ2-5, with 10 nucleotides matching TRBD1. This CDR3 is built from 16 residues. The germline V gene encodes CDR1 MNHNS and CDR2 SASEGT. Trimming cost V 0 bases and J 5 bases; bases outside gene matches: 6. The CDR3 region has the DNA TGTGCCAGCAGTGAAGCCTCCGGGACAGGGGTGGAGACCCAGTACTTC. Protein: CASSEASGTGVETQYF.

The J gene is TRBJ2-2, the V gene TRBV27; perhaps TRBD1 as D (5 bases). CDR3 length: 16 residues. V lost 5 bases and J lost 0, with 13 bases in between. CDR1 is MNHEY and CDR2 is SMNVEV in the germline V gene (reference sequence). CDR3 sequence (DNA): TGTGCCAGCAGTCCCTCCAGGGTAGCGAACACCGGGGAGCTGTTTTTT. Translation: CASSPSRVANTGELFF.

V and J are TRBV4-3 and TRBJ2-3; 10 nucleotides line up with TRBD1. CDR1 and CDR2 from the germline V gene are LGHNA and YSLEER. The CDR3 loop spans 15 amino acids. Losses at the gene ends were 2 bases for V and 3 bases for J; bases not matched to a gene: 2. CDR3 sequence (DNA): TGCGCCAGCAGCCAATGGGACAGGGGAACAGATACGCAGTATTTT. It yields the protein CASSQWDRGTDTQYF.

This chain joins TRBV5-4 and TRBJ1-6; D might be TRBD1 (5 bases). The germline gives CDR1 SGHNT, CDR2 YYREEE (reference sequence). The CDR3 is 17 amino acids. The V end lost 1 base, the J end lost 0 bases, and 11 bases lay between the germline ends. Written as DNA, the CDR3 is TGTGCCAGCAGCTTGAAGGGGATGAGCTCCTATAATTCACCCCTCCACTTT. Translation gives CASSLKGMSSYNSPLHF. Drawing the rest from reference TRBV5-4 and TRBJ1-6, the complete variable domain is ETGVTQSPTHLIKTRGQQVTLRCSSQSGHNTVSWYQQALGQGPQFIFQYYREEENGRGNFPPRFSGLQFPNYSSELNVNALELDDSALYLCASSLKGMSSYNSPLHFGNGTRLTVT.

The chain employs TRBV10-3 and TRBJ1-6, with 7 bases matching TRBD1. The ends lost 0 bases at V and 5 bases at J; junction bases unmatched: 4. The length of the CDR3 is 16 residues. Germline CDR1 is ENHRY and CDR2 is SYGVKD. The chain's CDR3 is CAISESGGADNSPLHF. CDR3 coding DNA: TGTGCCATCAGTGAGTCAGGGGGCGCGGATAATTCACCCCTCCACTTT.

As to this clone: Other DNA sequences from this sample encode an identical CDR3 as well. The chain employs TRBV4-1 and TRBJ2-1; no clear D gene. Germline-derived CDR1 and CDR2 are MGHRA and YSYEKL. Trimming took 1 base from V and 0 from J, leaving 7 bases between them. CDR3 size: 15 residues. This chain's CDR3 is CASSQVKSSYNEQFF. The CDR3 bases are TGCGCCAGCAGCCAAGTCAAGTCCTCCTACAATGAGCAGTTCTTC.

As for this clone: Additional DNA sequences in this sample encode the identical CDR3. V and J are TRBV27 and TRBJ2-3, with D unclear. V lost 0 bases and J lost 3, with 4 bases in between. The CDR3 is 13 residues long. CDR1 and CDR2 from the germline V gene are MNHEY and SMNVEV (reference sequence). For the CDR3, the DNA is TGTGCCAGCAGTTTATCAAGAACAGATACGCAGTATTTT. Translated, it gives CASSLSRTDTQYF.

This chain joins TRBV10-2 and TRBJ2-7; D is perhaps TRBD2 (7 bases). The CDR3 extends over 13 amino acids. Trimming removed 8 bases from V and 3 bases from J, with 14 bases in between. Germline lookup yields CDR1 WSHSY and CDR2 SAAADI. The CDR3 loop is CASVDGGHYEQYF. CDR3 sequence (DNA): TGCGCCAGCGTTGACGGGGGGCACTACGAGCAGTACTTC.

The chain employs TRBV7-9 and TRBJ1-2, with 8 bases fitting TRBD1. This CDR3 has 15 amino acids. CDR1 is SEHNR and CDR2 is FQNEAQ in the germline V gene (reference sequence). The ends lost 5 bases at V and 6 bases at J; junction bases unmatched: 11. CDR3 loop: CASSTADRAENGYTF. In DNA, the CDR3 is TGTGCCAGCAGCACCGCGGACAGGGCTGAGAATGGCTACACCTTC.